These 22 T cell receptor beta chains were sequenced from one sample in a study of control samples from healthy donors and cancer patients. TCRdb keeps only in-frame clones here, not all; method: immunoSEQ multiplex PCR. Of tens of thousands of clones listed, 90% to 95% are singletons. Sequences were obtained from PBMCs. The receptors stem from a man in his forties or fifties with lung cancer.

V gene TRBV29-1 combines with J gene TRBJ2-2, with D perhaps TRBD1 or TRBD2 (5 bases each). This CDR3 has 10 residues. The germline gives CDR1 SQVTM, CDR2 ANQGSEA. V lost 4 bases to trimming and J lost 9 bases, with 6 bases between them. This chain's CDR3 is CSVGDRELFF. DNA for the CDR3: TGCAGCGTTGGGGACCGGGAGCTGTTTTTT.

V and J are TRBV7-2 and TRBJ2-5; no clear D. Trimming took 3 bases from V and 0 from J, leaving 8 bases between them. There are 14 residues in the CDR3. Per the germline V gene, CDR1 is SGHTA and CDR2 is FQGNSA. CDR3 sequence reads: CASSFTWDQETQYF. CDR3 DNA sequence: TGTGCCAGCAGCTTTACTTGGGACCAAGAGACCCAGTACTTC. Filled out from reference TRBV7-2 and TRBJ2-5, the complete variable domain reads GAGVSQSPSNKVTEKGKDVELRCDPISGHTALYWYRQSLGQGLEFLIYFQGNSAPDKSGLPSDRFSAERTGGSVSTLTIQRTQQEDSAVYLCASSFTWDQETQYFGPGTRLLVL.

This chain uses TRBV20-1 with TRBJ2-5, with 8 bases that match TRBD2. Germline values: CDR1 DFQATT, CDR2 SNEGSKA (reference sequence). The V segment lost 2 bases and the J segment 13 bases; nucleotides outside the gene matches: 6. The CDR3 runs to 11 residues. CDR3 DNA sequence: TGCAGTGCTAGAACCGGACTAGCCTCGTACTTC. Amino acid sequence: CSARTGLASYF.

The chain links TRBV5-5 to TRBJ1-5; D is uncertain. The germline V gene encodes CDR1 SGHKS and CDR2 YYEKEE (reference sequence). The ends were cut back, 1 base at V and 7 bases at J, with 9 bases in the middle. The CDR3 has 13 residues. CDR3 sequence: CASSLSAPQPQHF. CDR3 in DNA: TGTGCCAGCAGCTTGTCCGCCCCCCAGCCCCAGCATTTT.

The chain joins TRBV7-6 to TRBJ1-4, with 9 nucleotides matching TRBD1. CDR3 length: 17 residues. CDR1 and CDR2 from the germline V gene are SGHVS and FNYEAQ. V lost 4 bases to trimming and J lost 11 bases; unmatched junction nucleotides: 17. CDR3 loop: CASSSTLMGQGMGKLFF. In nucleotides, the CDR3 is TGTGCCAGCAGCTCGACGCTGATGGGACAGGGAATGGGGAAACTGTTTTTT.

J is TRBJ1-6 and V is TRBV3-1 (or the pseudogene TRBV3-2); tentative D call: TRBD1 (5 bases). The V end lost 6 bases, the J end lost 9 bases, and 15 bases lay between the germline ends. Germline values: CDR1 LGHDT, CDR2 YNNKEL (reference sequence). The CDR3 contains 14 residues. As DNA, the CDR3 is TGTGCCAGCAGTTTCCGGGGCACGAGTTCACCCCTCCACTTT. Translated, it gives CASSFRGTSSPLHF.

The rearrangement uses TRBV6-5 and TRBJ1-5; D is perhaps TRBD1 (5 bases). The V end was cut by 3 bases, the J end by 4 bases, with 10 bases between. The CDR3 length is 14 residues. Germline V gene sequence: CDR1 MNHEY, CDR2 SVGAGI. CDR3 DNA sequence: TGTGCCAGCAGTTATGGGGCAAAAAATCAGCCCCAGCATTTT. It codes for CASSYGAKNQPQHF.

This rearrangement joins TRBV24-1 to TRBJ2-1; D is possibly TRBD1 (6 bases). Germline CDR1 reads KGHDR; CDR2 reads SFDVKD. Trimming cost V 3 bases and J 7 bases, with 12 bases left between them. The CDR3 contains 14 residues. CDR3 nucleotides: TGTGCCACCAGTGATCCTGGGACAACAAATGAGCAGTTCTTC. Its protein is CATSDPGTTNEQFF.

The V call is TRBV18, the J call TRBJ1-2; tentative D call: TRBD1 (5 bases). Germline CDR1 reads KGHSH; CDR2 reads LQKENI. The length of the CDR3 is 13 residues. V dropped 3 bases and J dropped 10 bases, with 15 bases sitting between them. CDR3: CASSPPFEGLYTF. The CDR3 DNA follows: TGTGCCAGCTCACCCCCCTTTGAGGGGCTCTACACCTTC.

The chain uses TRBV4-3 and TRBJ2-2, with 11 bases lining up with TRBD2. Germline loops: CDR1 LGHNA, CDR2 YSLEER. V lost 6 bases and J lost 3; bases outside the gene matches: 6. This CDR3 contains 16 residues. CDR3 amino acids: CASSRGLAVYTGELFF. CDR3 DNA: TGCGCCAGCAGTCGGGGACTAGCGGTTTACACCGGGGAGCTGTTTTTT.

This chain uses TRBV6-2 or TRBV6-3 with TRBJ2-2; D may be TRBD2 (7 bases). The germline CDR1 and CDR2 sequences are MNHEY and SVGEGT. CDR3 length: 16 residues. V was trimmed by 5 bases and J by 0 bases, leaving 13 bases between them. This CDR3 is CASSDRGAANTGELFF. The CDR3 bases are TGTGCCAGCAGTGACCGGGGGGCCGCGAACACCGGGGAGCTGTTTTTT.

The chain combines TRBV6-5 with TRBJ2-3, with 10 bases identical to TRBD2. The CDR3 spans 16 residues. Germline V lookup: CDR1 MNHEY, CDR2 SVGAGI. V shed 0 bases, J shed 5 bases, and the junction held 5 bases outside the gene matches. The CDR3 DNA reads TGTGCCAGCAGTTACTCGGCTAGCGGGGGACGAGATACGCAGTATTTT. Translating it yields CASSYSASGGRDTQYF.

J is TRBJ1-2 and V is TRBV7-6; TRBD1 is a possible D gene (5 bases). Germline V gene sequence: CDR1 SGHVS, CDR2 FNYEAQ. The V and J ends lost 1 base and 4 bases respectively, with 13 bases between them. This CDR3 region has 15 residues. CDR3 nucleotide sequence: TGTGCCAGCAGCTTAGGTACCGGGGGTATCTATGGCTACACCTTC. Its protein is CASSLGTGGIYGYTF.

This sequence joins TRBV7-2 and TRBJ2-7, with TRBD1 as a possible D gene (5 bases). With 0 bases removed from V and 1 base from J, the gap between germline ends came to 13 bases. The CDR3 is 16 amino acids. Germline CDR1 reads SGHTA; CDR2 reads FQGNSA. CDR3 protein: CASSLAQGLGSYEQYF. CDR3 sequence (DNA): TGTGCCAGCAGCTTAGCGCAGGGTCTCGGGTCCTACGAGCAGTACTTC.

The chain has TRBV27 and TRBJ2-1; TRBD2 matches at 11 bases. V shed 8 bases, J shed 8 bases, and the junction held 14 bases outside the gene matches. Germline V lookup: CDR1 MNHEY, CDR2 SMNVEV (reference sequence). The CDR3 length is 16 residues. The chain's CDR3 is CASHRLAGGWVYEQFF. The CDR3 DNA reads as TGTGCCAGCCACCGGCTAGCGGGGGGCTGGGTCTATGAGCAGTTCTTC.

The CDR3 DNA sequence: TGTGCCAGCAGTTTGGCCCCTAACTACGAGCAGTACTTC. Residues: CASSLAPNYEQYF. The rearrangement joins TRBV28 to TRBJ2-7, with D uncertain. Looked up from germline, CDR1 is MDHEN and CDR2 is SYDVKM. The CDR3 length is 13 residues. Trimming cost V 3 bases and J 3 bases, with 9 bases left between them.

The CDR3 coding sequence is TGTGCCACCAGTGATTCCACTCAGGGGAGGGTCAATCAGCCCCAGCATTTT. This codes for CATSDSTQGRVNQPQHF. V and J are TRBV24-1 and TRBJ1-5; weak D call: TRBD1 (6 bases). Germline V CDR1 and CDR2: KGHDR, SFDVKD. This CDR3 contains 17 residues. V was clipped by 2 bases and J by 3 bases, with 16 bases between them.

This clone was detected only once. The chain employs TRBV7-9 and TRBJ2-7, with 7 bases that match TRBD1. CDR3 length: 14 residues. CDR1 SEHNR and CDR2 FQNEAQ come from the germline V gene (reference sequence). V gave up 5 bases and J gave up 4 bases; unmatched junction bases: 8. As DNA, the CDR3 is TGTGCCAGCAGCCACAGGGGTCTGCCTTACGAGCAGTACTTC. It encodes CASSHRGLPYEQYF.

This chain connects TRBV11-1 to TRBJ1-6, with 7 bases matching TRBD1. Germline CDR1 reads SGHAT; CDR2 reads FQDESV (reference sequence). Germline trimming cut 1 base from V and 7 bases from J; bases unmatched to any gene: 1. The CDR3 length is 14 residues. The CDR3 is CASSLGDSNSPLHF. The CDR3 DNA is TGTGCCAGCAGCTTAGGGGACAGCAATTCACCCCTCCACTTT.

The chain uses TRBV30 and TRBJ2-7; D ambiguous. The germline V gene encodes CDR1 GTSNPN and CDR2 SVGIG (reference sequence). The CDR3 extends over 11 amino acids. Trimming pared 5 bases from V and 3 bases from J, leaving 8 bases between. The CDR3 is CAWGSHYEQYF. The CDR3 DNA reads TGTGCCTGGGGATCCCACTACGAGCAGTACTTC.

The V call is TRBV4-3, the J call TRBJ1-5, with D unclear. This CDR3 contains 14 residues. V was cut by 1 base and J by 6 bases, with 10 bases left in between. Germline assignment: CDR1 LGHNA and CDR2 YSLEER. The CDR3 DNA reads TGCGCCAGCAGCCAAGGTCAGTTCGGTCAGCCCCAGCATTTT. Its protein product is CASSQGQFGQPQHF.

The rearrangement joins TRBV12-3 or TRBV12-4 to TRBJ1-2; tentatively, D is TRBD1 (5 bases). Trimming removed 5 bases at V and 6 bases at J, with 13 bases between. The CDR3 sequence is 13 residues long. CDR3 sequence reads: CASSQGMDNGYTF. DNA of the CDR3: TGTGCCAGCAGTCAGGGTATGGACAATGGCTACACCTTC.